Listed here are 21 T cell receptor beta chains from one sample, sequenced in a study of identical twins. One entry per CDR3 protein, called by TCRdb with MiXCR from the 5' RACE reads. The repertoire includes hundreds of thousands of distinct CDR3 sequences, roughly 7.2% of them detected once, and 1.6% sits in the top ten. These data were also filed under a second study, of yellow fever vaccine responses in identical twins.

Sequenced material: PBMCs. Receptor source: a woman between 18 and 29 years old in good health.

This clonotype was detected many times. The CDR3 DNA is TGCAGTGCTACCGGACTAGCGGGAGGGCCAGTCACGAATGAGCAGTTCTTC. This encodes CSATGLAGGPVTNEQFF. The J gene is TRBJ2-1, the V gene TRBV20-1; 15 bases fit TRBD2. Germline CDR1 and CDR2: DFQATT and SNEGSKA (reference sequence). Trimming at V came to 4 bases and at J to 7 bases, leaving 11 bases not matched to a gene. The length of the CDR3 is 17 residues.

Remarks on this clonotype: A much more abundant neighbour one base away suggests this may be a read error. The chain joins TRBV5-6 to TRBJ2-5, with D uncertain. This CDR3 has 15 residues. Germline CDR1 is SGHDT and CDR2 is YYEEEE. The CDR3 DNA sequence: TGTGCCAGCAGCCCCGAAAAGGCGAACCAAGTGACCCAGTACTTC. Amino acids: CASSPEKANQVTQYF.

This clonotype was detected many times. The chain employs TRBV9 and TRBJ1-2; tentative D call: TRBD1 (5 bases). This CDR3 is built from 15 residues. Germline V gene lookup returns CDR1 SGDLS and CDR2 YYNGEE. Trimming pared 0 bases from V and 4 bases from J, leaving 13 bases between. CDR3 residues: CASSVGMGLGYGYTF. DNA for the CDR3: TGTGCCAGCAGCGTAGGAATGGGGCTAGGCTATGGCTACACCTTC.

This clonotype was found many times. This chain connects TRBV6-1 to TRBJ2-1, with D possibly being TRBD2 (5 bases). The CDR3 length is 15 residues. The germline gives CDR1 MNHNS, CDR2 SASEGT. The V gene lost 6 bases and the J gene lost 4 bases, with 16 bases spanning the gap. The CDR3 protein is CASSPTVGSYNEQFF. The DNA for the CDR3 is TGTGCCAGCAGCCCCACCGTTGGGAGTTACAATGAGCAGTTCTTC.

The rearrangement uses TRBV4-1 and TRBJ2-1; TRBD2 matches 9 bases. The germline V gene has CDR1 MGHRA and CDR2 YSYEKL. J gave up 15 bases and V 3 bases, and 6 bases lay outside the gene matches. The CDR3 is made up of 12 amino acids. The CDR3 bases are TGCGCCAGCAGCCAGGGGCGGGGGGGCCCGTTCTTC. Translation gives CASSQGRGGPFF.

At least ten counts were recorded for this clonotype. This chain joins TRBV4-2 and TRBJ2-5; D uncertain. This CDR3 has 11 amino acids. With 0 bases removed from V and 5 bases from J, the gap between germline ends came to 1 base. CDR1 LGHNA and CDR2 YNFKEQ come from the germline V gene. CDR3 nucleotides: TGTGCCAGCAGCCAAGACGAGACCCAGTACTTC. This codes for CASSQDETQYF.

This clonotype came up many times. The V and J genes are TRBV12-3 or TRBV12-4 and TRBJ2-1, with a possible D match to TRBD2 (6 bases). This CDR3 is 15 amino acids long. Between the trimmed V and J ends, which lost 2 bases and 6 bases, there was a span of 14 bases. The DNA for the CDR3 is TGTGCCAGCAGTTTACGGCCAATGGGGGGCAATGAGCAGTTCTTC. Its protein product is CASSLRPMGGNEQFF.

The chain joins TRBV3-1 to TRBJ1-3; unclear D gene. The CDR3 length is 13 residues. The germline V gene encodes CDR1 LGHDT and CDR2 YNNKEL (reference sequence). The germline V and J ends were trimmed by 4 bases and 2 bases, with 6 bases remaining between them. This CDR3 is CASSLQAGNTIYF. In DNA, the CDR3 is TGTGCCAGCAGCCTCCAAGCTGGAAACACCATATATTTT. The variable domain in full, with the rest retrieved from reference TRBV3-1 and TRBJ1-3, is DTAVSQTPKYLVTQMGNDKSIKCEQNLGHDTMYWYKQDSKKFLKIMFSYNNKELIINETVPNRFSPKSPDKAHLNLHINSLELGDSAVYFCASSLQAGNTIYFGEGSWLTVV.

CDR3 region: CASSGNILAGGTYEQYF. The DNA of the CDR3 is TGTGCCAGCAGTGGAAATATACTAGCGGGGGGTACCTACGAGCAGTACTTC. V gene TRBV28 combines with J gene TRBJ2-7; 12 nucleotides line up with TRBD2. In germline, CDR1 is MDHEN, CDR2 SYDVKM. V lost 5 bases and J lost 2; bases outside the gene matches: 10. The CDR3 loop spans 17 amino acids.

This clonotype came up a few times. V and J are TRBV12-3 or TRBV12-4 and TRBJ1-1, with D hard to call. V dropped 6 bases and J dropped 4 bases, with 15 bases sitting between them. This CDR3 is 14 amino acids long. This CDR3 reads CASSPRHPGTEAFF. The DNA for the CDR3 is TGTGCCAGCAGCCCTAGACACCCCGGCACTGAAGCTTTCTTT.

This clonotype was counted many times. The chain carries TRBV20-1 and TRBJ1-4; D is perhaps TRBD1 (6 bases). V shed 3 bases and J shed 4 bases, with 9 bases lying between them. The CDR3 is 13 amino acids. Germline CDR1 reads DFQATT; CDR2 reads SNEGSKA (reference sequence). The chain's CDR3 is CSARTGFNEKLFF. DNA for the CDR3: TGCAGTGCTAGGACAGGATTTAATGAAAAACTGTTTTTT.

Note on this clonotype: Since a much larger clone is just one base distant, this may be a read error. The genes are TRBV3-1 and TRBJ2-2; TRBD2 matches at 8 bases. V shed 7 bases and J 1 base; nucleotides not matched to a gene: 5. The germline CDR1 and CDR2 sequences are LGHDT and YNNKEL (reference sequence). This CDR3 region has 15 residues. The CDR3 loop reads CASTRSGGNTGELFF. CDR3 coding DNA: TGTGCCAGCACCCGGAGCGGGGGGAACACCGGGGAGCTGTTTTTT.

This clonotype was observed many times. The CDR3 here is CAISVVRGVGTDTQYF. CDR3 coding DNA: TGTGCCATCAGTGTGGTACGGGGCGTCGGTACAGATACGCAGTATTTT. The V call is TRBV10-3, the J call TRBJ2-3; perhaps D is TRBD1 or TRBD2 (5 bases each). There are 16 residues in the CDR3. Germline V gene sequence: CDR1 ENHRY, CDR2 SYGVKD. V was trimmed by 4 bases and J by 3 bases, leaving 17 bases between them.

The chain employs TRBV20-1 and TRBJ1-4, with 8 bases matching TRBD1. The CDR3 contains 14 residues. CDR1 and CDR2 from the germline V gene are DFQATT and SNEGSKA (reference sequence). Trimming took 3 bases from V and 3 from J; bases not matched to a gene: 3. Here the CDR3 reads CSASRGQANEKLFF. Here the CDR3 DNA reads TGCAGTGCTAGCAGGGGGCAGGCTAATGAAAAACTGTTTTTT.

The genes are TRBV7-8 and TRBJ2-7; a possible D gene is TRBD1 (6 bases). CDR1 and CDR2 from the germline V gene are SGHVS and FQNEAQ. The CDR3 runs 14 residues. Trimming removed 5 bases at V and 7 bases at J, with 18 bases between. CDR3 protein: CASSTQQGLREQYF. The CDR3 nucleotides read TGTGCCAGCAGCACCCAACAGGGCCTGAGGGAGCAGTACTTC. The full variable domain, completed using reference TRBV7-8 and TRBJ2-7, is GAGVSQSPRYKVAKRGQDVALRCDPISGHVSLFWYQQALGQGPEFLTYFQNEAQLDKSGLPSDRFFAERPEGSVSTLKIQRTQQEDSAVYLCASSTQQGLREQYFGPGTRLTVT.

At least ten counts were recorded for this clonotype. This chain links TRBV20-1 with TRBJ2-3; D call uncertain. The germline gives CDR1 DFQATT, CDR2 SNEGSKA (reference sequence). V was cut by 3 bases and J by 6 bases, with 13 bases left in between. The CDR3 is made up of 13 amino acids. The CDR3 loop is CSASRDLEDTQYF. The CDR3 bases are TGCAGTGCTAGTCGAGACCTGGAGGATACGCAGTATTTT.

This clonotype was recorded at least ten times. The CDR3 spells CASSLRNSPLHF. The DNA for the CDR3 is TGTGCCAGCAGTTTGAGGAATTCACCCCTCCACTTT. The chain uses TRBV27 and TRBJ1-6; D not certain. This CDR3 spans 12 amino acids. Germline V gene data show CDR1 as MNHEY and CDR2 as SMNVEV (reference sequence). Trimming left V 3 bases short and J 7 bases short, with 4 bases between.

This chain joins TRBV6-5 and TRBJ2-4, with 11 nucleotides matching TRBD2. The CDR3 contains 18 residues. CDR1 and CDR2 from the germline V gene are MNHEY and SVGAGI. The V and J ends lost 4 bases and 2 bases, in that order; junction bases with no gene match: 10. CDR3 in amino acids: CASSLQAVAGGPKNIQYF. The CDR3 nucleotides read TGTGCCAGCAGTTTACAAGCGGTAGCGGGAGGGCCCAAAAACATTCAGTACTTC.

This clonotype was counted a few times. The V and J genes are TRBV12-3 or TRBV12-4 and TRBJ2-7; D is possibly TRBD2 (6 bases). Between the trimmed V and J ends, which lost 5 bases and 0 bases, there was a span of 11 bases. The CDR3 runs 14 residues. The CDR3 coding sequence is TGTGCCAGCAGTAAAGGACTAACCTCCTACGAGCAGTACTTC. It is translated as CASSKGLTSYEQYF.

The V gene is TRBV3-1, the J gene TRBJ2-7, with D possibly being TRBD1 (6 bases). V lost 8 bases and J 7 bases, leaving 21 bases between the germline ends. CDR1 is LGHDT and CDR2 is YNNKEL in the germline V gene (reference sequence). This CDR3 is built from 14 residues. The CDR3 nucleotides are TGTGCCAGCGGGGTAATGTCAGGGGCGAGGGAGCAGTACTTC. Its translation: CASGVMSGAREQYF.

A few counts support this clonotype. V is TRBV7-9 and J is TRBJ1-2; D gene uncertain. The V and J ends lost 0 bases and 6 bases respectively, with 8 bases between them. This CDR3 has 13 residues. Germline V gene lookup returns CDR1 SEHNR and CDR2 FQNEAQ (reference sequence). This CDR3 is CASSLARENGYTF. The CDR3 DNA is TGTGCCAGCAGCTTAGCGAGAGAGAATGGCTACACCTTC.